This TCR beta chain comes out of a study of blood T cell repertoires in COVID-19. Study as a whole: The United States, Italy and Spain were the sources of the acute and convalescent COVID-19 samples.

Germline assignment: CDR1 KGHSH and CDR2 LQKENI. The ends were cut back, 6 bases at V and 0 bases at J, with 15 bases in the middle. The CDR3 runs 16 residues. The method was immunoSEQ multiplex PCR; TCRdb's version includes in-frame clones alone and lacks a portion of them. The sample holds under 450,000 clones, around 87% seen once. The chain is built from TRBV18 and TRBJ1-3; D call uncertain. The TCR comes from a man aged 25-40 years who had recovered from COVID-19. Sequenced: PBMCs or T cells enriched from blood (not recorded which). Here the CDR3 DNA reads TGTGCCAGCTCTCCAAACACCGGGAGCTCTGGAAACACCATATATTTT. Residues: CASSPNTGSSGNTIYF.